This T cell receptor beta chain was captured by sequencing in a study of regulatory T cells in long-lasting Graves disease. Study-wide results and caveats: Persistent patients had a count of shared public clonotypes (approximately 3,000) that exceeded that of new patients (around 970).

The CDR3 is 15 residues long. Trimming removed 3 bases at V and 0 bases at J, with 11 bases between. Looked up from germline, CDR1 is GTSNPN and CDR2 is SVGIG (reference sequence). Sequencing libraries for TCR beta were prepared with iRepertoire HTBI primers and Arm-PCR of CDR3 regions. MiXCR was run by TCRdb on the multiplex PCR reads, yielding one entry per CDR3 protein. The table records 440,000 or so distinct CDR3 sequences, about 15% of them present only once. Time point given: newly diagnosed GD, antithyroid drugs for less than 3 months. Preparation of the TCR library used RNA extracted from PBMCs. This clonotype showed up many times. Its antigen is currently unknown. The data were also submitted as part of a second study, on T cells in Graves' hyperthyroidism and ophthalmopathy.

The genes are TRBV30 and TRBJ2-2, with TRBD2 as a possible D gene (5 bases). This sample comprised peripheral blood mononuclear cells (PBMCs), obtained at new diagnosis, from a patient treated with antithyroid drugs. The TCR originated in a woman under 40 with Graves disease. The CDR3 protein is CAWSGVATNTGELFF. Here the CDR3 DNA reads TGTGCCTGGAGCGGAGTAGCGACGAACACCGGGGAGCTGTTTTTT.